The source of this T cell receptor (beta chain) is a study of OX40 agonist ivuxolimab in advanced cancers. Regarding the research as a whole: Ivuxolimab, which targeted the costimulatory receptor OX40 (CD134), was an agonistic, fully human IgG2 monoclonal antibody. Intravenous ivuxolimab was administered to patients every 2 weeks at six dose levels: 0.01, 0.1, 0.3, 1.5, 3 and 10 mg/kg. Of the 50 to 55 dose-escalation patients, hepatocellular carcinoma was present in roughly 19, melanoma in approximately 15, renal cell carcinoma in 9 and head and neck cancer in 9. The dose-escalation cohort was around 83% male with a mean age of approximately 60 years, ranging from roughly 23 to 85. Prior anti-PD-1, anti-PD-L1 or anti-CTLA-4 therapy was permitted, and checkpoint inhibitors had been received by 30% to 40% of dose-escalation patients. Partial responses occurred in three dose-escalation patients: two with cutaneous melanoma and one with hepatocellular carcinoma. Peripheral TCRbeta sequencing aimed to test whether ivuxolimab altered TCR sequence diversity and caused clonal T-cell expansion. The paper covers the monotherapy dose-escalation part of the phase I ivuxolimab trial, which included N of about 50 patients. Broad study findings and their caveats: The antigen specificity of the clonally expanded peripheral T cells was not determined. Low levels of normalized T-cell clonal expansion were also seen in some patients who did not respond. Partial responders in the 0.1-3.0 mg/kg groups had among the lowest normalized peripheral clonal expansion, especially among CD8+ T cells. Clonal expansion of both CD4+ and CD8+ blood T cells was observed from baseline to week 6 at doses 0.1 to 3.0 mg/kg. On average, CD8+ T cells showed more expanded clones than CD4+ T cells after ivuxolimab.

The germline V gene specifies SGHRS as CDR1 and YFSETQ as CDR2. Trimming removed 3 bases from V and 0 bases from J, leaving 21 bases between the germline ends. Spanning cysteine to phenylalanine, the CDR3 consists of 19 amino acids. This entry keeps only the CDR3 DNA: 57 bases, framed from base 1. The trial excluded patients who had a history of autoimmune disease or were on systemic immunosuppression. Peripheral blood for TCR sequencing was collected from all dose cohorts at baseline, on cycle 4 day 1, and on cycle 7 day 1. The samples were drawn from a first-in-human, open-label, multicenter phase I dose-escalation trial of ivuxolimab. Adults with locally advanced or metastatic melanoma, renal cell, hepatocellular, or head and neck squamous cell carcinoma were enrolled in the trial. CD4+ and CD8+ T cells were sorted separately from peripheral blood before TCR sequencing. To sequence the TCRbeta CDR3 region, genomic DNA was isolated from the sorted cells. The immunoSEQ Assay was used for sequencing of TCRbeta CDR3 regions. TCRdb carries this immuneACCESS record with in-frame sequences only. Its versions omit some clonotypes, under half of them owing to an unresolved V gene in the studies checked, with the rest unexplained. Across this sample there are about 64,000 clones, with about 91% seen only once. Clones ranked in the top ten supply approximately 2.5% of the sample.

As concerns this clone: Its cognate antigen has yet to be identified. No clone much larger than this one lies a single base away; base qualities are absent.

The sequence joins TRBV5-1 to TRBJ2-2; TRBD1 is possibly the D segment (5 matching bases). The material sequenced was CD4+ or CD8+ T cells sorted from blood, taken in a trial of the OX40 agonist ivuxolimab. The receptor was derived from an adult with an advanced solid tumor such as melanoma, head and neck, liver or kidney cancer. This receptor has the CDR3 CASSSRQQGGFPNTGELFF. At the DNA level, the sequence is TGCGCCAGCAGCTCCCGCCAGCAGGGCGGTTTCCCGAACACCGGGGAGCTGTTTTTT.